The sequence of this TCR beta chain was determined in a study of blood T cell repertoires in COVID-19. Germline CDR1 and CDR2: MNHNS and SASEGT. Trimming cost V 3 bases and J 9 bases; bases outside gene matches: 10. The CDR3 is 16 amino acids. Here immunoSEQ multiplex PCR was the method, and the copy in TCRdb shows in-frame clones only, minus some. The sample has fewer than 500,000 clones; more than 80% are singletons. Those who participated ranged in age from roughly 18 to 89 years and resided in under 25 US areas. Sequenced input: PBMCs or T cells enriched from blood (not recorded which). J is TRBJ1-6 and V is TRBV6-1; 8 bases agree with TRBD1. This TCR was sampled from a man aged 25 to 40 who had recovered from COVID-19. As DNA, the CDR3 is TGTGCCAGCAGTGAGACTAGGACAGGGCTTGCTTCACCCCTCCACTTT. It translates to CASSETRTGLASPLHF.